This is a list of T cell receptor beta chains from one sample in a study of CD8+ T cells in alopecia areata. The repertoire was sequenced with immunoSEQ multiplex PCR; TCRdb's copy has only in-frame clones and lacks some. The sample lists around 100,000 clones, 60% to 80% occurring once. Specimen: CD8+ T cells sorted from blood, collected at approximately week 42, from a patient treated with tofacitinib. These receptor sequences come from a human donor with alopecia areata. Each CDR3 is given with its conserved first and last residue. D genes are given only for firm matches. Where a row states a size, it is once, few, many or the class of an expanded clone; other rows omit it.

V	D	length	size	J	CDR3	DNA
TRBV4-3	TRBD1	16	NA	TRBJ1-5	CASSQDRTGDNQPQHF	TGCGCCAGCAGCCAAGATCGGACAGGGGACAATCAGCCCCAGCATTTT
TRBV14	TRBD2	16	NA	TRBJ2-4	CASSQLTSGGRNIQYF	TGTGCCAGCAGCCAACTGACTAGCGGGGGGAGAAACATTCAGTACTTC
TRBV5-1	NA	14	NA	TRBJ2-7	CASSLGSGAYEQYF	TGCGCCAGCAGCTTGGGCTCAGGGGCCTACGAGCAGTACTTC
TRBV6-5	NA	16	NA	TRBJ1-6	CASSYLQREGNSPLHF	TGTGCCAGCAGTTACCTTCAGCGCGAGGGAAATTCACCCCTCCACTTT
TRBV29-1	NA	13	NA	TRBJ1-2	CSVESGTFDGYTF	TGCAGCGTTGAAAGCGGGACATTCGATGGCTACACCTTC
TRBV30	NA	12	NA	TRBJ2-1	CAWSVRLNEQFF	TGTGCCTGGAGTGTACGGCTTAATGAGCAGTTCTTC
TRBV30	NA	13	NA	TRBJ1-2	CAWIGGRDHGYTF	TGTGCCTGGATTGGGGGCAGGGACCATGGCTACACCTTC
TRBV15	NA	14	NA	TRBJ2-7	CATSRDGTPWEQYF	TGTGCCACCAGCAGAGATGGGACCCCTTGGGAGCAGTACTTC
TRBV25-1	NA	13	NA	TRBJ1-2	CASSELTPSGYTF	TGTGCCAGCAGTGAATTAACCCCATCCGGCTACACCTTC
TRBV13	NA	17	NA	TRBJ1-2	CASSLGQGFRRWDGYTF	TGTGCCAGCAGCTTGGGGCAGGGTTTTCGCCGGTGGGATGGCTACACCTTC
TRBV6-5	TRBD1	16	NA	TRBJ2-3	CASSYSWTGGTDTQYF	TGTGCCAGCAGTTACTCGTGGACAGGGGGGACAGATACGCAGTATTTT
TRBV7-8	NA	14	NA	TRBJ2-5	CASSPTRAAETQYF	TGTGCCAGCAGTCCGACTAGGGCTGCGGAGACCCAGTACTTC
TRBV9	NA	14	NA	TRBJ2-4	CASSVQGRENIQYF	TGTGCCAGCAGCGTACAGGGGAGGGAAAACATTCAGTACTTC
TRBV5-6	TRBD1	16	NA	TRBJ2-2	CASSPGTATNTGELFF	TGTGCCAGCAGCCCCGGGACAGCCACGAACACCGGGGAGCTGTTTTTT
TRBV9	NA	13	NA	TRBJ2-3	CASSEGLSYTQYF	TGTGCCAGCAGCGAGGGTCTTTCTTATACGCAGTATTTT
TRBV19	TRBD2	14	NA	TRBJ2-1	CASIGTSELPGQFF	TGTGCCAGTATTGGGACTAGCGAACTCCCAGGGCAGTTCTTC
TRBV7-9	TRBD1	15	NA	TRBJ2-1	CASSSPGQGVDEQFF	TGTGCCAGCAGCTCACCGGGACAGGGAGTCGATGAGCAGTTCTTC
TRBV27	NA	15	NA	TRBJ1-1	CASRSYGGSNTEAFF	TGTGCCAGCAGGTCGTATGGGGGGTCCAACACTGAAGCTTTCTTT
TRBV5-5	NA	17	many	TRBJ2-3	CASSFSKLDPSTDTQYF	TGTGCCAGCAGCTTCAGCAAATTGGACCCGTCAACAGATACGCAGTATTTT
TRBV2	NA	13	NA	TRBJ1-1	CASRGPGDAEAFF	TGTGCCAGCAGAGGTCCGGGGGACGCTGAAGCTTTCTTT
TRBV7-9	NA	14	NA	TRBJ1-5	CASSSTFVDQPQHF	TGTGCCAGCAGCTCAACCTTCGTCGATCAGCCCCAGCATTTT
TRBV5-1	NA	13	NA	TRBJ2-1	CASSLEVANEQFF	TGCGCCAGCAGCTTGGAGGTAGCCAATGAGCAGTTCTTC
TRBV4-3	TRBD2	15	few	TRBJ2-7	CASSQVAAGTYEQYF	TGCGCCAGCAGCCAAGTAGCAGCGGGGACCTACGAGCAGTACTTC
TRBV29-1	TRBD2	13	few	TRBJ2-2	CSVLVAGTGELFF	TGCAGCGTTCTGGTAGCGGGCACCGGGGAGCTGTTTTTT
TRBV6-5	TRBD1	16	NA	TRBJ1-2	CASSYDGTGRNYGYTF	TGTGCCAGCAGTTACGACGGGACAGGGCGGAACTATGGCTACACCTTC
TRBV5-1	NA	12	NA	TRBJ1-2	CASSLEGYGYTF	TGCGCCAGCAGCTTGGAAGGGTATGGCTACACCTTC
TRBV11-2	NA	15	NA	TRBJ2-7	CASSLDLGPSYEQYF	TGTGCCAGCAGCTTAGATCTGGGTCCCTCCTACGAGCAGTACTTC
TRBV29-1	NA	11	NA	TRBJ1-1	CSVEEGSEAFF	TGCAGCGTTGAAGAGGGGTCTGAAGCTTTCTTT
TRBV5-1	TRBD1	15	NA	TRBJ2-7	CASSLESGQGYEQYF	TGCGCCAGCAGCTTGGAATCGGGACAGGGCTACGAGCAGTACTTC
TRBV5-1	TRBD1	14	few	TRBJ1-1	CASRGTAMNTEAFF	TGCGCCAGCAGGGGGACAGCTATGAACACTGAAGCTTTCTTT
TRBV6-5	TRBD1	15	once	TRBJ1-5	CASSPTGGLNQPQHF	TGTGCCAGCAGCCCCACAGGGGGCTTAAATCAGCCCCAGCATTTT
TRBV19	NA	11	NA	TRBJ1-4	CASRGREKLFF	TGTGCCAGTAGAGGACGGGAAAAACTGTTTTTT
TRBV7-9	NA	16	NA	TRBJ2-2	CASSSLRRGNTGELFF	TGTGCCAGCAGCTCTCTACGGCGTGGAAACACCGGGGAGCTGTTTTTT
TRBV6-5	NA	16	few	TRBJ1-6	CASSYSMGNLGSPLHF	TGTGCCAGCAGTTACTCGATGGGTAACTTGGGTTCACCCCTCCACTTT
TRBV29-1	NA	13	few	TRBJ2-3	CSVLDSHTDTQYF	TGCAGCGTTCTAGACAGTCACACAGATACGCAGTATTTT
TRBV4-3	TRBD1	15	NA	TRBJ2-7	CASSQGEDRTYEQYF	TGCGCCAGCAGCCAAGGAGAGGACAGGACCTACGAGCAGTACTTC
TRBV2	TRBD1	16	once	TRBJ1-2	CASSEAQRDRAEGYTF	TGTGCCAGCAGTGAAGCGCAAAGAGACAGGGCGGAAGGCTACACCTTC
TRBV4-1	NA	15	NA	TRBJ2-7	CASSQVLALTYEQYF	TGCGCCAGCAGCCAAGTCCTCGCGCTAACCTACGAGCAGTACTTC
TRBV7-9	NA	12	NA	TRBJ1-1	CASSSLDREAFF	TGTGCCAGCAGCTCCTTGGACAGAGAAGCTTTCTTT
TRBV9	NA	13	NA	TRBJ2-3	CASSLGRTDTQYF	TGTGCCAGCAGCCTAGGGAGAACAGATACGCAGTATTTT
TRBV28	NA	13	NA	TRBJ1-2	CASSWTRNYGYTF	TGTGCCAGCAGCTGGACTCGGAACTATGGCTACACCTTC
TRBV21-1	NA	14	NA	TRBJ2-7	CASTSRVPSYEQYF	TGTGCCAGCACTTCTAGGGTCCCCTCCTACGAGCAGTACTTC
TRBV7-9	NA	15	NA	TRBJ2-1	CASRSSGGQSDEQFF	TGTGCCAGCAGATCTTCTGGAGGACAGAGCGATGAGCAGTTCTTC
TRBV30	NA	10	NA	TRBJ2-1	CAWSVKEQFF	TGTGCCTGGAGTGTTAAGGAGCAGTTCTTC
TRBV7-8	NA	12	few	TRBJ2-7	CASSRLDDEQYF	TGTGCCAGCAGCCGACTAGATGATGAGCAGTACTTC